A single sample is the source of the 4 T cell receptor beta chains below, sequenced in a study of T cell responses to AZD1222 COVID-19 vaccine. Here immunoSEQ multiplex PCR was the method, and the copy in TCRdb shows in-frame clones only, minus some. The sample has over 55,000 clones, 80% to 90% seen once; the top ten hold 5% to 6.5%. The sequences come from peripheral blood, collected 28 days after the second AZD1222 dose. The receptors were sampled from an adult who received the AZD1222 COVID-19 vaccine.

The CDR3 loop reads CASREMNTEAFF. The CDR3 region has the DNA TGTGCCAGCAGAGAGATGAACACTGAAGCTTTCTTT. V gene TRBV11-2 combines with J gene TRBJ1-1; D unresolved. CDR1 is SGHAT, CDR2 FQNNGV, per germline. The CDR3 runs to 12 residues. Trimming shortened V by 6 bases and J by 0 bases, and 5 bases separated the two germline ends.

Written as DNA, the CDR3 is TGTGCCAGTAGCCCGACAGGATTTAATGAAAAACTGTTTTTT. Amino acid sequence: CASSPTGFNEKLFF. The rearrangement uses TRBV19 and TRBJ1-4; the D gene is possibly TRBD1 (6 bases). Germline V lookup: CDR1 LNHDA, CDR2 SQIVND (reference sequence). This CDR3 comprises 14 residues. The ends were cut back, 6 bases at V and 4 bases at J, with 12 bases in the middle.

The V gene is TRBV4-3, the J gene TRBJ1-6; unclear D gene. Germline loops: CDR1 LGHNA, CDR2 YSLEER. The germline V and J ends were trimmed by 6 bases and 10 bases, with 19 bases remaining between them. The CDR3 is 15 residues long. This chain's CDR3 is CASSPRGGYVSPLHF. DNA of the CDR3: TGCGCCAGCAGTCCCCGAGGAGGGTACGTGTCACCCCTCCACTTT.

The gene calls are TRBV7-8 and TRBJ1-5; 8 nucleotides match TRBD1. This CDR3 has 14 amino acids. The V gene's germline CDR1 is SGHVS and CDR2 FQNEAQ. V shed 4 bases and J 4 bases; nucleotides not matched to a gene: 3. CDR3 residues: CASSYRGWNQPQHF. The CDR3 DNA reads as TGTGCCAGCAGCTACAGGGGGTGGAATCAGCCCCAGCATTTT.